The TCR beta chain under discussion was sequenced for a study of cytomegalovirus exposure and HLA in healthy donors. Study information: In a previous analysis, some 110 million unique TCR beta sequences were found from about 179 million T cells.

Study findings and constraints: Overall, 164 TCR beta chains were annotated as cytomegalovirus-associated. It was shown in a later analysis that HLA-associated TCR beta chains were more clonally expanded than other, equally common chains.

The CDR3 length is 15 residues. Trimming removed 3 bases at V and 1 base at J, with 9 bases between. Germline loops: CDR1 MDHEN, CDR2 SYDVKM. As regards this clone: Its antigen is not known.

13 Jbeta primers and 60 Vbeta primers were used for the PCR. Authors' data handling: Later reanalysis found approximately 76 million unique TCR beta chains, around 10 million of them shared. Using immunoSEQ multiplex PCR, the repertoire was profiled, and TCRdb retains in-frame clones only, with some absent. That table is the source of V, J and clone size, and D and trimming were worked out from the DNA. The specimen's table records about 140,000 clones. The receptor's source is a man between 35 and 55 years old in good health and CMV-seronegative. This chain joins TRBV28 and TRBJ2-2, with D tentatively TRBD1 (6 bases). The sequenced sample was PBMCs. The CDR3 region has the DNA TGTGCCAGCAGTTTGACAGGCGTGAACACCGGGGAGCTGTTTTTT. This gives the protein CASSLTGVNTGELFF.